The 14 T cell receptor beta chains listed next were all sequenced from one sample in a study of cytomegalovirus exposure and HLA in healthy donors listed by TCRdb under 2017. Library construction relied on the immunoSEQ multiplex PCR assay. The multiplex PCR relied on a mix of 60 forward primers for TCR Vbeta segments and 13 reverse primers for TCR Jbeta segments. In TCRdb, the immuneACCESS table is reduced to in-frame sequences with V and J assigned. These tables do not hold every clone; where another copy was compared, an unresolved V gene accounts for under half, and the others remain unexplained. The sample includes 200,000 to 250,000 clones, with approximately 80% observed a single time. The ten biggest clones cover approximately 1.4% of the sample. Material: PBMCs. The receptors stem from a girl between 5 and 17 years old in good health and CMV-seronegative.

The rearrangement joins TRBV6-1 to TRBJ1-5, with unresolved D. V lost 7 bases to trimming and J lost 6 bases, with 13 bases between them. Germline V gene data show CDR1 as MNHNS and CDR2 as SASEGT. This CDR3 contains 13 residues. The CDR3 DNA reads as TGTGCCAGCATGGAGGGCCTGGCTCAGCCCCAGCATTTT. It yields the protein CASMEGLAQPQHF.

The chain has TRBV18 and TRBJ2-7; D is perhaps TRBD1 (6 bases). Germline CDR1 and CDR2: KGHSH and LQKENI. V was clipped by 2 bases and J by 5 bases, with 19 bases between them. The CDR3 runs to 16 residues. CDR3 DNA: TGTGCCAGCTCACCAAGGCTTGACGGGACAAACCACGAGCAGTACTTC. Amino acids: CASSPRLDGTNHEQYF.

This chain connects TRBV7-6 to TRBJ2-7; 11 bases match TRBD2. The CDR3 runs to 14 residues. Trimming cost V 3 bases and J 7 bases; bases outside gene matches: 5. The V gene's germline CDR1 is SGHVS and CDR2 FNYEAQ. CDR3 residues: CASSFSLAGVEQYF. For the CDR3, the DNA is TGTGCCAGCAGCTTTTCACTAGCGGGAGTTGAGCAGTACTTC.

The chain couples TRBV19 to TRBJ2-6; 8 nucleotides match TRBD1. The V segment lost 3 bases and the J segment 4 bases; nucleotides outside the gene matches: 11. Germline CDR1 LNHDA, CDR2 SQIVND (reference sequence). The CDR3 extends over 18 amino acids. CDR3 amino acids: CASSINSATGDGANVLTF. CDR3 DNA sequence: TGTGCCAGTAGTATTAATTCCGCGACAGGGGACGGGGCCAACGTCCTGACTTTC.

The chain has TRBV5-4 and TRBJ2-7; 11 nucleotides match TRBD2. The germline V gene encodes CDR1 SGHNT and CDR2 YYREEE (reference sequence). Germline trimming cut 0 bases from V and 3 bases from J; bases unmatched to any gene: 5. The CDR3 sequence is 16 residues long. The CDR3 coding sequence is TGTGCCAGCAGCTTGGGGACTAGCGGGTATATCTACGAGCAGTACTTC. This translates into CASSLGTSGYIYEQYF.

The chain has TRBV23-1 and TRBJ2-5; possible D gene TRBD2, 5 bases. TRBV23-1 is sorted into the ORF group, with uncertain function. This CDR3 is built from 15 residues. The V end was cut by 0 bases, the J end by 1 base, with 9 bases between. The CDR3 is CASSQSIGVQETQYF. The CDR3 coding sequence is TGCGCCAGCAGTCAATCTATCGGGGTCCAAGAGACCCAGTACTTC.

The count of this clone is one. The chain has TRBV15 and TRBJ1-2; possibly TRBD1 for D (6 bases). Germline CDR1 LNHNV, CDR2 YYDKDF (reference sequence). Trimming cost V 0 bases and J 5 bases, with 10 bases left between them. This CDR3 has 14 residues. CDR3 nucleotides: TGTGCCACCAGCAGAGATCTGACAGGATATGGCTACACCTTC. Its translation: CATSRDLTGYGYTF. Filled out from reference TRBV15 and TRBJ1-2, the complete variable domain reads DAMVIQNPRYQVTQFGKPVTLSCSQTLNHNVMYWYQQKSSQAPKLLFHYYDKDFNNEADTPDNFQSRRPNTSFCFLDIRSPGLGDTAMYLCATSRDLTGYGYTFGSGTRLTVV.

The chain links TRBV18 to TRBJ2-3; D is perhaps TRBD2 (5 bases). Germline V gene sequence: CDR1 KGHSH, CDR2 LQKENI. The CDR3 totals 13 residues. V was clipped by 5 bases and J by 4 bases, with 10 bases between them. For the CDR3, the DNA is TGTGCCAGCTCAACTCGGGATGCAGATACGCAGTATTTT. Its translation: CASSTRDADTQYF.

The J gene is TRBJ2-3, the V gene TRBV4-1; the match to TRBD2 covers 9 bases. Trimming cost V 1 base and J 4 bases; bases outside gene matches: 12. Germline values: CDR1 MGHRA, CDR2 YSYEKL. The length of the CDR3 is 18 residues. The CDR3 protein is CASSQVGRLAGLADTQYF. In DNA form, the CDR3 reads TGCGCCAGCAGCCAAGTTGGTCGGCTAGCGGGGCTGGCAGATACGCAGTATTTT.

CDR3 amino acids: CASSLHQSQETQYF. CDR3 DNA: TGTGCCAGCAGCCTCCATCAGTCCCAAGAGACCCAGTACTTC. The chain uses TRBV7-2 and TRBJ2-5; D unclear. CDR1 and CDR2 from the germline V gene are SGHTA and FQGNSA. Trimming removed 5 bases at V and 1 base at J, with 11 bases between. This CDR3 spans 14 amino acids.

The CDR3 loop is CASSQVGTGFTEAFF. CDR3 DNA sequence: TGTGCCAGCAGCCAAGTGGGGACAGGGTTTACTGAAGCTTTCTTT. This chain uses TRBV14 with TRBJ1-1; 9 nucleotides align to TRBD1. The CDR3 totals 15 residues. Germline V gene sequence: CDR1 SGHDN, CDR2 FVKESK. The J segment lost 5 bases and the V segment lost 1 base, leaving 5 bases of the junction unmatched.

The rearrangement joins TRBV5-1 to TRBJ1-3; 7 nucleotides line up with TRBD1. The CDR3 sequence is 15 residues long. Looked up from germline, CDR1 is SGHRS and CDR2 is YFSETQ. After removal of 4 bases from V and 0 bases from J, the junction contained 4 bases not matched to a gene. CDR3 DNA sequence: TGCGCCAGCAGCCCGCAGGGGGGCTCTGGAAACACCATATATTTT. It translates to CASSPQGGSGNTIYF.

This chain links TRBV9 with TRBJ1-4, with no clear D. With 0 bases removed from V and 7 bases from J, the gap between germline ends came to 13 bases. In germline, CDR1 is SGDLS, CDR2 YYNGEE. CDR3 size: 15 residues. Written as DNA, the CDR3 is TGTGCCAGCAGCGTAGCCGGGGTAGGGAGTGAAAAACTGTTTTTT. This codes for CASSVAGVGSEKLFF.

The V gene is TRBV5-1, the J gene TRBJ2-6; possible D gene TRBD1, 6 bases. The germline V gene encodes CDR1 SGHRS and CDR2 YFSETQ. This CDR3 is 16 amino acids long. Trimming left V 4 bases short and J 0 bases short, with 11 bases between. CDR3 nucleotide sequence: TGCGCCAGCAGCCGCGGACAGACCTCTGGGGCCAACGTCCTGACTTTC. Amino acid sequence: CASSRGQTSGANVLTF.